The 21 T cell receptor beta chains below were found in one sample sequenced in a study of early T cells in non-severe SARS-CoV-2 infection. TCRdb ran MiXCR on the 5' RACE reads and lists one entry per CDR3 protein. The data contain about 36,000 distinct CDR3 sequences, nearly 10% of them singletons. Sequencing was done on a sample of whole blood. Receptors were obtained from an adult who was a healthcare worker with PCR-confirmed SARS-CoV-2 infection or an uninfected control (not recorded which).

The chain employs TRBV10-2 and TRBJ2-7, with D uncertain. The CDR3 is 12 residues long. Trimming shortened V by 0 bases and J by 6 bases, and 6 bases separated the two germline ends. CDR1 and CDR2 from the germline V gene are WSHSY and SAAADI. DNA of the CDR3: TGCGCCAGCAGTGAGTCGTGGGGCGAGCAGTACTTC. Residues: CASSESWGEQYF.

There are many counts of this clonotype. The J gene is TRBJ1-1, the V gene TRBV12-3 or TRBV12-4; D may be TRBD1 (5 bases). V was clipped by 5 bases and J by 0 bases, with 13 bases between them. The CDR3 contains 15 residues. This CDR3 reads CASSLQGGVNTEAFF. CDR3 sequence (DNA): TGTGCCAGCAGTCTGCAGGGTGGGGTGAACACTGAAGCTTTCTTT.

This clonotype came up many times. V gene TRBV5-5 combines with J gene TRBJ1-6; unclear D gene. The CDR3 spans 15 residues. CDR1 SGHKS and CDR2 YYEKEE come from the germline V gene (reference sequence). Trimming took 2 bases from V and 7 from J, leaving 13 bases between them. Here the CDR3 reads CASSLWPGGNSPLHF. The CDR3 coding sequence is TGTGCCAGCAGCTTATGGCCCGGAGGAAATTCACCCCTCCACTTT.

In its sample, this clonotype was seen many times. The chain is built from TRBV20-1 and TRBJ2-7; D not resolved. V was pared by 2 bases and J by 5 bases, with 19 bases between. This CDR3 contains 15 residues. Germline V gene lookup returns CDR1 DFQATT and CDR2 SNEGSKA (reference sequence). CDR3 DNA: TGCAGTGCTAGAACCCCGGTTGGGAACTACGACGAGCAGTACTTC. Translated, it gives CSARTPVGNYDEQYF.

This clonotype appeared many times. The chain links TRBV12-3 or TRBV12-4 to TRBJ1-1; D uncertain. Trimming cost V 0 bases and J 1 base, with 6 bases left between them. The CDR3 length is 14 residues. CDR3 residues: CASSLAHKNTEAFF. The CDR3, as DNA: TGTGCCAGCAGTTTAGCGCATAAGAACACTGAAGCTTTCTTT.

The chain combines TRBV6-2 or TRBV6-3 with TRBJ2-1; no definite D call. There are 14 residues in the CDR3. CDR1 is MNHEY, CDR2 SVGEGT, per germline. The V end lost 1 base, the J end lost 2 bases, and 6 bases lay between the germline ends. This CDR3 is CASSYFRTYNEQFF. CDR3 nucleotides: TGTGCCAGCAGTTACTTTCGAACCTACAATGAGCAGTTCTTC.

This clonotype came up many times. This chain joins TRBV5-4 and TRBJ2-2; TRBD1 matches at 10 bases. This CDR3 has 15 amino acids. J gave up 4 bases and V 5 bases, and 5 bases lay outside the gene matches. The germline gives CDR1 SGHNT, CDR2 YYREEE (reference sequence). The CDR3 reads CASSQDRGRTGELFF. For the CDR3, the DNA is TGTGCCAGCAGTCAAGACAGGGGGCGCACCGGGGAGCTGTTTTTT.

This clonotype was seen at least ten times. The chain uses TRBV20-1 and TRBJ2-3; D perhaps matches TRBD1 (6 bases). Trimming shortened V by 6 bases and J by 5 bases, and 12 bases separated the two germline ends. The CDR3 sequence is 12 residues long. Germline CDR1 reads DFQATT; CDR2 reads SNEGSKA (reference sequence). The CDR3 DNA follows: TGCAGTGCGGGCAGGGGAGAAGATACGCAGTATTTT. Protein product: CSAGRGEDTQYF.

V gene TRBV12-3 or TRBV12-4 combines with J gene TRBJ1-4; D is unclear. Trimming removed 3 bases at V and 4 bases at J, with 12 bases between. The CDR3 is 15 amino acids. DNA for the CDR3: TGTGCCAGCAGTTTCCCCGACAAGGGTAATGAAAAACTGTTTTTT. It is translated as CASSFPDKGNEKLFF.

This clonotype was seen at least ten times. The V and J genes are TRBV29-1 and TRBJ2-6; the D gene is possibly TRBD1 (6 bases). CDR1 and CDR2 from the germline V gene are SQVTM and ANQGSEA. The CDR3 covers 15 residues. V lost 3 bases, J lost 1 base, and 10 bases lay in between. In nucleotides, the CDR3 is TGCAGCGTTGAGATTAGGGGGTCTGGGGCCAACGTCCTGACTTTC. Translated, it gives CSVEIRGSGANVLTF.

The chain couples TRBV27 to TRBJ2-5; D may be TRBD2 (5 bases). Trimming cost V 4 bases and J 7 bases, with 13 bases left between them. CDR1 is MNHEY and CDR2 is SMNVEV in the germline V gene (reference sequence). This CDR3 has 13 amino acids. Here the CDR3 reads CASSSDYSGTQYF. CDR3 DNA: TGTGCCAGCAGTTCCGACTATTCGGGGACCCAGTACTTC.

The table lists this clonotype with many counts. The chain joins TRBV7-9 to TRBJ1-3, with D possibly matching TRBD1 (6 bases). CDR3 length equals 14 residues. Germline CDR1 reads SEHNR; CDR2 reads FQNEAQ (reference sequence). The V gene lost 5 bases and the J gene lost 4 bases, with 12 bases spanning the gap. CDR3 nucleotides: TGTGCCAGCAGCCCAGGGGTGGCCGGAAACACCATATATTTT. This codes for CASSPGVAGNTIYF.

This clonotype was counted at least ten times. The chain is built from TRBV6-1 and TRBJ2-7, with 11 bases aligning to TRBD2. With 9 bases clipped from V and 3 bases from J, the junction kept 10 bases outside the gene matches. CDR1 is MNHNS and CDR2 is SASEGT in the germline V gene. The CDR3 sequence is 15 residues long. The CDR3: CASQEGLAGGYEQYF. The CDR3 DNA is TGTGCCAGTCAAGAGGGGCTAGCGGGGGGCTACGAGCAGTACTTC.

This clonotype was observed at least ten times. The V call is TRBV2, the J call TRBJ1-2; 9 bases map to TRBD1. The germline V gene has CDR1 SNHLY and CDR2 FYNNEI. The CDR3 length is 19 residues. Trimming took 2 bases from V and 2 from J; bases not matched to a gene: 15. DNA for the CDR3: TGTGCCAGCAGTGAATCGATACCTGGACAGGGGCGCGAGAACTATGGCTACACCTTC. Protein sequence: CASSESIPGQGRENYGYTF. The variable domain in full, with the rest retrieved from reference TRBV2 and TRBJ1-2, is EPEVTQTPSHQVTQMGQEVILRCVPISNHLYFYWYRQILGQKVEFLVSFYNNEISEKSEIFDDQFSVERPDGSNFTLKIRSTKLEDSAMYFCASSESIPGQGRENYGYTFGSGTRLTVV.

Relative to its sample, this clonotype is medium-sized (0.01 to 0.1%). The V gene is TRBV4-3, the J gene TRBJ1-1; tentatively, D is TRBD1 (6 bases). The CDR3 is made up of 15 amino acids. Germline lookup yields CDR1 LGHNA and CDR2 YSLEER. V was shortened by 4 bases and J by 6 bases, with 18 bases between the two germline ends. The CDR3 spells CASSPSGDLTAEAFF. The CDR3 DNA reads TGCGCCAGCAGCCCTTCAGGGGATTTAACCGCTGAAGCTTTCTTT.

This clonotype has a count of ten or more. V and J are TRBV7-8 and TRBJ2-1; D unclear. CDR3 length: 17 residues. Per the germline V gene, CDR1 is SGHVS and CDR2 is FQNEAQ. V lost 5 bases and J lost 8, with 25 bases in between. The CDR3 nucleotides read TGTGCCAGCAGCATCCTCAACCGGCTACCTACAATCCATGAGCAGTTCTTC. Translating gives CASSILNRLPTIHEQFF. The full variable domain, in which reference TRBV7-8 and TRBJ2-1 provide the parts outside the CDR3, is GAGVSQSPRYKVAKRGQDVALRCDPISGHVSLFWYQQALGQGPEFLTYFQNEAQLDKSGLPSDRFFAERPEGSVSTLKIQRTQQEDSAVYLCASSILNRLPTIHEQFFGPGTRLTVL.

This clonotype was detected ten times or more. The V call is TRBV7-9, the J call TRBJ2-3; the D is unclear. Per germline, CDR1 SEHNR and CDR2 FQNEAQ (reference sequence). CDR3 size: 14 residues. Trimming removed 5 bases at V and 5 bases at J, with 14 bases between. The CDR3 spells CASSDDIIKDTQYF. CDR3 nucleotide sequence: TGTGCCAGCAGCGACGACATCATTAAAGATACGCAGTATTTT.

This clonotype appeared many times. V and J are TRBV29-1 and TRBJ2-1; no clear D. Germline lookup yields CDR1 SQVTM and CDR2 ANQGSEA. There are 13 residues in the CDR3. V lost 0 bases and J 12 bases, leaving 15 bases between the germline ends. For the CDR3, the DNA is TGCAGCGTTGAAGATATGATGGTTGGACGGCAGTTCTTC. Its protein product is CSVEDMMVGRQFF.

This clonotype was observed a handful of times. CDR3 nucleotides: TGTGCCAGCAGCGGCGAGAGATTCACCGGGGAGCTGTTTTTT. It codes for CASSGERFTGELFF. The chain combines TRBV7-2 with TRBJ2-2; D call uncertain. Germline assignment: CDR1 SGHTA and CDR2 FQGNSA. The germline V and J ends were trimmed by 5 bases and 4 bases, with 11 bases remaining between them. The CDR3 runs to 14 residues.

This clonotype was seen a handful of times. The chain is built from TRBV28 and TRBJ1-6, with a weak D call TRBD1 (6 bases). The CDR3 is 15 residues long. CDR1 and CDR2 from the germline V gene are MDHEN and SYDVKM. Between the trimmed V and J ends, which lost 5 bases and 6 bases, there was a span of 14 bases. This chain's CDR3 is CASSLPTGSNSPLHF. CDR3 sequence (DNA): TGTGCCAGCAGTCTGCCGACAGGCAGTAATTCACCCCTCCACTTT.

At least ten counts were recorded for this clonotype. The chain combines TRBV20-1 with TRBJ2-1, with 11 bases that match TRBD2. V lost 5 bases, J lost 9 bases, and 6 bases stayed unmatched. This CDR3 comprises 13 residues. Germline assignment: CDR1 DFQATT and CDR2 SNEGSKA (reference sequence). CDR3 nucleotide sequence: TGCAGTGCTTCACGTGGGACTAGCGGTGAGCAGTTCTTC. It encodes CSASRGTSGEQFF.